These 8 T cell receptor beta chains came from one sample sequenced in a study of blood T cell repertoires in COVID-19. Libraries were prepared by immunoSEQ multiplex PCR; TCRdb keeps only in-frame clonotypes and omits some of them. The top ten hold 2.6% of the sample, which has some 320,000 clones, about 88% seen once. Specimen: PBMCs or T cells enriched from blood (not recorded which). The receptor source for this set is a man aged 55 to 70 who had recovered from COVID-19.

This clone was observed a handful of times. The chain employs TRBV5-1 and TRBJ2-5; possible D gene TRBD2, 5 bases. Trimming cost V 2 bases and J 2 bases, with 16 bases left between them. Germline V gene data show CDR1 as SGHRS and CDR2 as YFSETQ. The CDR3 is made up of 16 amino acids. The CDR3 here is CASSFGGYLRQETQYF. In DNA form, the CDR3 reads TGCGCCAGCAGCTTTGGCGGGTACCTCCGACAAGAGACCCAGTACTTC.

The rearrangement joins TRBV4-1 to TRBJ2-7, with D hard to call. The V gene's germline CDR1 is MGHRA and CDR2 YSYEKL. The CDR3 is 15 amino acids. V shed 0 bases and J shed 3 bases, with 12 bases lying between them. CDR3 sequence reads: CASSQDLRLGYEQYF. The CDR3 DNA is TGCGCCAGCAGCCAAGATTTGCGGTTAGGCTACGAGCAGTACTTC.

The chain recombines TRBV5-1 with TRBJ1-1, with D tentatively TRBD1 (6 bases). The CDR3 sequence is 14 residues long. CDR1 and CDR2 (germline): SGHRS, YFSETQ. V was clipped by 4 bases and J by 2 bases, with 12 bases between them. The CDR3 nucleotides read TGCGCCAGCAGCATGACAGGACCTAACACTGAAGCTTTCTTT. It translates to CASSMTGPNTEAFF.

This chain joins TRBV7-2 and TRBJ2-5; 15 positions match TRBD2. This CDR3 region has 17 residues. The trim removed 5 bases at V and 5 bases at J, leaving 9 bases unmatched. Germline V gene data show CDR1 as SGHTA and CDR2 as FQGNSA. CDR3 region: CASSPWTSGRAGETQYF. For the CDR3, the DNA is TGTGCCAGCAGCCCCTGGACTAGCGGGAGGGCCGGGGAGACCCAGTACTTC.

This chain uses TRBV19 with TRBJ1-2; the D is unclear. Germline CDR1 reads LNHDA; CDR2 reads SQIVND (reference sequence). This CDR3 has 14 amino acids. The ends were cut back, 3 bases at V and 7 bases at J, with 15 bases in the middle. CDR3 DNA: TGTGCCAGTAGTATTGGCAGAACCCCCCGTGGCTACACCTTC. It translates to CASSIGRTPRGYTF.

This clone appeared a few times. The V gene is TRBV2, the J gene TRBJ2-3; D not resolved. The V end lost 5 bases, the J end lost 5 bases, and 8 bases lay between the germline ends. The CDR3 consists of 12 residues. Germline values: CDR1 SNHLY, CDR2 FYNNEI. This chain's CDR3 is CASSPVLDTQYF. The CDR3 DNA follows: TGTGCCAGCAGTCCGGTTCTAGATACGCAGTATTTT.

The rearrangement uses TRBV21-1 and TRBJ2-1; the DNA was not used to check the table's D call, TRBD1. TRBV21-1 is a listed pseudogene. The CDR3 runs to 13 residues. The chain's CDR3 is CASRGQSYNEQFF. The CDR3 DNA reads as TGTGCCAGCAGGGGACAGTCCTACAATGAGCAGTTCTTC.

This chain links TRBV5-8 with TRBJ1-6; 8 bases fit TRBD1. From germline, CDR1 is SGHTS and CDR2 YDEGEE. The CDR3 covers 15 residues. The ends lost 4 bases at V and 6 bases at J; junction bases unmatched: 6. The CDR3 protein is CASSQGTGPNSPLHF. The CDR3 DNA sequence: TGTGCCAGCAGCCAGGGGACAGGACCTAATTCACCCCTCCACTTT.